This entry features one TCR beta chain sequence. This clone was seen once. Its binding antigen is unknown. Base qualities are missing; no much larger clone stands one base away. The cohort was made up of several hundred healthy bone marrow donors. Cohort members were all nominally healthy when sampled, although unrecorded immune exposures were likely present. The donor tested CMV seronegative, placing the donor among the approximately 400 seronegative members of the cohort. Every donor gave a peripheral blood sample, and the peripheral blood mononuclear cells from that sample were used for TCR beta sequencing. Genomic DNA extraction from the blood cell samples was performed with the Qiagen DNeasy Blood Extraction Kit. The data belong to a study of cytomegalovirus exposure and HLA in healthy donors (dated by TCRdb to the late 2010s). Looking at the study overall: An earlier analysis of roughly 570 of the donors reported about 300 Gb of sequence data and 95 million to 130 million unique TCR beta sequences obtained from around 190 million T cells. Approximately 310 gigabases of sequencing data and 78 million or so unique TCR sequences were included in an early release covering about 600 HLA-typed donors. Of the 300 to 500 genotyped donors, more than 75% were placed in the genetic ancestry cluster associated with self-reported Caucasian donors. The study was designed to test whether signatures of past pathogen exposure could be identified by cataloging public T cell receptors. Using immunosequencing, the study profiled T cell repertoires from about 610 subjects and related those repertoires to cytomegalovirus serostatus. Along with the approximately 650-subject first cohort, a separate validation cohort of 120 different subjects was used. The study combined high-throughput TCR immunosequencing, statistical association of individual TCRs with disease status, and machine learning to predict cytomegalovirus infection status. A later analysis re-analyzed previously published TCR beta repertoires from roughly 630 donors and added high-resolution HLA genotyping to study TCR occurrence patterns. Rather than drawing on any new phenotypic data, the later analysis identified candidate immune exposures from TCR beta sequences and the way those sequences occurred across donors. In an earlier analysis of a few hundred of the donors, high-throughput TCR beta sequencing was used to judge whether each TCR beta V gene segment behaved as functional or pseudogenic. Donor age, sex, ethnicity and CMV serostatus were collected together with the repertoire data. A later genetic analysis took genome-wide SNP genotypes for 398 of the 666 donors and used that subset as a discovery cohort. All discovery cohort repertoires had been generated on a single sequencing platform. HLA typing covered class I and class II loci at four-digit resolution. Typing coverage varied by locus: about 620-640 donors for A, B, C, DRB1 and DQB1; approximately 500 for DQA1; some 610 for DPA1; approximately 450 for DPB1. About five DR-DQ haplotypes were treated as single units for association and clustering because of strong linkage in the cohort. Across about 370 genotyped donors of the cohort, an average of approximately 240,000 unique TCR beta nucleotide sequences per donor were sequenced, and 15% to 20% of those sequences were non-productive. The investigation overall reported the following: In a later genetic analysis, a missense DCLRE1C variant was associated with V-gene and J-gene trimming of TCR beta chains, and the association was replicated in an independent cohort. Broadly in line with IMGT annotations, most TCR beta V segments showed up in productive rearrangements about 87% or about 30% of the time in an earlier analysis of some 590 of the donors. The 87-base-pair reads could not distinguish some IMGT-functional V segments, including TRBV6-2 and TRBV6-3, so those segments were excluded. The classifier was reported to diagnose cytomegalovirus status with high specificity and sensitivity in both the original cohort and the validation cohort. It was suggested by the authors that the approach could potentially be generalized to other disease states and immunological phenotypes. A further reported finding was that TCR beta sequences accurately predicted the HLA-A and HLA-B alleles for most subjects in the first cohort. Compared with equally common non-associated chains, HLA-associated TCR beta chains in a later analysis were more clonally expanded and had lower generation probabilities. Over 15 rarely observed V segments, including chromosome 9 orphons, were excluded from the earlier analysis of several hundred of the donors because counts were too low. In a later genetic analysis, fewer N-insertions in productive TCRs were reported among donors in an Asian-associated ancestry cluster than the roughly 700-donor mean. In vitro tests confirmed that a few of the cytomegalovirus-associated TCR beta chains recognize cytomegalovirus antigens. Assigning TCR associations to individual alleles was difficult when HLA alleles, especially DR and DQ, strongly co-occurred. Most TCR sequences were seen in very few donors, while some public TCRs were found in many individuals. The presence/absence analyses assumed that sequencing depth was roughly uniform across donors, and that assumption may not be true. This cohort had only TCR beta chains sequenced, and the lack of alpha or paired-chain data limited which features could be detected. Linkage disequilibrium might explain the correlated functional status among segregating V segments, but an unknown experimental factor could not be excluded. The sequencing pipeline was judged likely to have produced a cluster of highly shared sequence variants as a technical artifact. HLA typing was unavailable for some donors at each locus, so association tests used only the typed subset. According to a later analysis, TCR association rates differed among HLA loci, with DRB1 alleles showing the most associated TCRs and HLA-C alleles showing the fewest. In a later analysis, several top co-occurrence clusters were reported to appear linked to parvovirus B19, influenza, CMV and Epstein-Barr virus. A total of 150 to 200 TCR beta chains were listed by the study as associated with cytomegalovirus. Specific HLA alleles were associated with 16,951 TCR beta sequences at a false discovery rate of 0.05 in a later analysis. The only immune exposure information available for the cohort was CMV serostatus. In a later analysis, most CMV-associated TCR beta chains were found to appear HLA-restricted, with HLA associations seemingly driven largely by CMV exposure.

CDR1 and CDR2 are drawn from the germline V gene: SGHTA, FQGNSA. Cut back by 1 base and 10 bases, the V and J ends lie 10 bases apart. The CDR3 measures 12 amino acids from cysteine to phenylalanine. The only DNA kept is the CDR3, 36 bases in frame from the first base. Library preparation employed the immunoSEQ multiplex PCR assay. For the multiplex PCR, a mixture combining 60 forward primers for TCR Vbeta segments and 13 reverse primers for TCR Jbeta segments was used. The CDR3 region of rearranged TCR beta genes was amplified from genomic DNA by a multiplex PCR assay. On the Illumina HiSeq System, the amplified TCR beta libraries were sequenced as 87-base-pair reads. The published analysis was carried out like this. Across the roughly 670 repertoires, a later analysis counted some 80 million unique TCR beta chains, 9.5 million to 12 million of which were shared by at least two donors. A nearest-neighbor algorithm error-corrected the raw reads and collapsed the reads into unique sequences, merging closely related sequences to remove PCR and sequencing errors. Alignment of CDR3 sequences to IMGT reference sequences was used to assign V, D and J gene segments. For a sequence to be retained, a match of at least six nucleotides to both a V gene segment and a J gene segment was required. Rearrangements were called productive when the CDR3 lacked stop codons and stayed in frame with V and J; all others were non-productive. CDR3 was defined according to IMGT convention as the region running from the second conserved V-encoded cysteine to the conserved J-encoded phenylalanine. In an earlier analysis of around 540 of the donors, sequences lacking an unambiguous match to a single V gene segment were excluded. In an earlier analysis of more than 500 of the donors, a V segment was called functional when productive rearrangements were above 56.7%, and segregating when the standard deviation between donors exceeded 5%. A statistical classification framework was built to diagnose cytomegalovirus status from the catalog of TCR beta chain sequences. In a later analysis, V and J genes were assigned by comparing TCR nucleotide sequences against IMGT/GENE-DB human TR gene sequences. In a later analysis, CDR3 sequences and most-parsimonious VDJ recombination scenarios were assigned using the TCRdist pipeline. A later analysis defined each TCR beta chain by its CDR3 amino acid sequence plus V-gene family, and excluded reads lacking a unique V-gene family. A later analysis removed nearly 600 highly shared, low-generation-probability nucleotide sequences to deal with suspected cross-contamination and a sequencing artifact. A later analysis calculated a clonal expansion index for each public chain from normalized within-repertoire ranks of inferred template counts. In a later analysis, generation probabilities were computed with a VDJ recombination model fitted to out-of-frame rearrangements, and the resulting probabilities were checked against IGoR. A later analysis scored TCR-TCR, TCR-HLA and TCR-CMV co-occurrence with hypergeometric tests, applying a repertoire-size bias correction to TCR pairs. In a later analysis, false discovery rates were estimated by permuting HLA or CMV assignments 20 times. A later analysis grouped co-occurring TCRs with DBSCAN, adding TCRdist sequence similarity when clustering within HLA-allele-positive subsets. Repertoires with fewer than 30,000 or more than 120,000 public chains were left out of co-occurrence clustering, as were five repertoires with anomalous nucleotide sharing. This immuneACCESS table, as held by TCRdb, lists in-frame sequences with V and J called but not all clones. Of the missing ones, under half trace to an unresolved V gene in checked studies; the others have no known cause. D and trimming come from the DNA, and the V and J calls and clone size come from that table. This sample gives more than 140,000 clones in total; roughly 76% of them show up just once. The ten largest clones add up to 1.5% to 2% of the sample.

The TCR originated in a female donor in good health and CMV-seronegative. The chain couples TRBV7-2 to TRBJ1-1; no D gene can be assigned with confidence. The sample taken for sequencing was PBMCs. For the CDR3, the sequence is CASSLVLSGAFF. The DNA sequence reads TGTGCCAGCAGCTTAGTTCTGTCAGGAGCTTTCTTT.